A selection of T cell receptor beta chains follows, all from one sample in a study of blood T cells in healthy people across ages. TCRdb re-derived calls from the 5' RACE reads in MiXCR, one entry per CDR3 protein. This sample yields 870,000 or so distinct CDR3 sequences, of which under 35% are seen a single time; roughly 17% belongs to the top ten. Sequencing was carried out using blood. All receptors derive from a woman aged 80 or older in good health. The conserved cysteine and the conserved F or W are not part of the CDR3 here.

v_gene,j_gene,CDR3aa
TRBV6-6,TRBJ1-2,ASTPYQSRNYGYT
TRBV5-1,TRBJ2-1,ASSLGSGSVNEQF
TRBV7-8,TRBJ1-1,ASSFTARNTEAF
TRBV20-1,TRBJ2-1,SARRTVDEQF
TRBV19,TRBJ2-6,ASRTGTGSSGANVLT
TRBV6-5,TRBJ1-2,ASSYGQSNYGCT
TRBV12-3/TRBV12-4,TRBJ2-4,ASSRGQGKNTRY
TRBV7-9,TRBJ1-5,ASTPRGGGSQPQH
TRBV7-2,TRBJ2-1,ASSTRTGFNEQF
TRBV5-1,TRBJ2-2,ASSSTRGRAGELF
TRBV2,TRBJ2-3,ASTGGRVADTQY
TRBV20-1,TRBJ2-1,SARAGGRMLYNEQF
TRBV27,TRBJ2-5,ASSGGAGTYNEQY
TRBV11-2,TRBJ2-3,ASSYNRDPFDTQY
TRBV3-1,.,ASSQDNGEQY
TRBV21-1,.,ASSKVMQGSYNEQY
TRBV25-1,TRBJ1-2,ASRGPVGYGYT
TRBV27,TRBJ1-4,ASRSKQATNEKLF
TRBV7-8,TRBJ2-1,ASSSVAGAAIEQF
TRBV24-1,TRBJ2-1,ATSDLQGRWDEQF
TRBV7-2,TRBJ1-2,ASSSQTGGEGHT
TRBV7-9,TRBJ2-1,ASSAPSSHEQF
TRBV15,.,ATSRDLPGQGCEQY
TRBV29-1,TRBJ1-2,SVETRQGSLGRGYT
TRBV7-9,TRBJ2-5,ASSLNWDEQY
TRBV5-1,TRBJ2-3,ASSTRLGDTQY
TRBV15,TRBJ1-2,ATSGLRTGDGYT